The source of this T cell receptor beta chain is a study of blood T cell repertoires in COVID-19. This clone occurred a few times. Generated by immunoSEQ multiplex PCR, the TCRdb table keeps only in-frame clones and is missing some. Found here are 120,000 to 150,000 clones, about nine tenths of them singletons; the top ten hold roughly 1%. This CDR3 comprises 13 residues. J gave up 4 bases and V 2 bases, and 1 base lay outside the gene matches. Germline CDR1 is SGHRS and CDR2 is YFSETQ. The chain is built from TRBV5-1 and TRBJ1-1, with TRBD1 matching over 8 bases. Sequences were obtained from peripheral blood. The sequence derives from a woman aged 50 to 60 with acute or convalescent COVID-19. The CDR3 DNA is TGCGCCAGCAGCTTAACAGGGGGCACTGAAGCTTTCTTT. This translates into CASSLTGGTEAFF. Variable domain in full (rest from reference TRBV5-1 and TRBJ1-1): KAGVTQTPRYLIKTRGQQVTLSCSPISGHRSVSWYQQTPGQGLQFLFEYFSETQRNKGNFPGRFSGRQFSNSRSEMNVSTLELGDSALYLCASSLTGGTEAFFGQGTRLTVV.